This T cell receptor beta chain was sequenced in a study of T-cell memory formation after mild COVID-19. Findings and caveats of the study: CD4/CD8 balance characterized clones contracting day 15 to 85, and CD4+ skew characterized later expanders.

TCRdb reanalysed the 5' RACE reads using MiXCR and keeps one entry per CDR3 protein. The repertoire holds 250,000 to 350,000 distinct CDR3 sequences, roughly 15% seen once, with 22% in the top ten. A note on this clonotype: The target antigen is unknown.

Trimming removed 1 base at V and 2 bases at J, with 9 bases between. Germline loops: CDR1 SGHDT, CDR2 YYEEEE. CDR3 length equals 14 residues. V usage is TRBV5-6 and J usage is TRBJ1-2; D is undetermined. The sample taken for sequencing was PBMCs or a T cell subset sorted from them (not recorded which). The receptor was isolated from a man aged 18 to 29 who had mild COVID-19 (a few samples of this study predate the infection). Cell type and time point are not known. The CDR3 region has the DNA TGTGCCAGCAGCTTGAATTCTCGGAACTATGGCTACACCTTC. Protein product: CASSLNSRNYGYTF.